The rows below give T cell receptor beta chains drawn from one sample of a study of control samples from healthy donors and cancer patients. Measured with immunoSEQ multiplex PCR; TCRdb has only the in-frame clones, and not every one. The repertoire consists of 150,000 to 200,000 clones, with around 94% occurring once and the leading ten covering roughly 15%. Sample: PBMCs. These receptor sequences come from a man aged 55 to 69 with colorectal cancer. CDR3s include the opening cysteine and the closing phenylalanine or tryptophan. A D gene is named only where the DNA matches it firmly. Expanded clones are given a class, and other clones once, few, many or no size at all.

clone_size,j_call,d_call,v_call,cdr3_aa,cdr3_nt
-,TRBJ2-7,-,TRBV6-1,CASSETGQASEQYF,TGTGCCAGCAGTGAAACAGGGCAGGCATCCGAGCAGTACTTC
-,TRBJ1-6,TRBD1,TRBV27,CASSGTGYRPLHF,TGTGCCAGCAGCGGGACAGGATATCGACCCCTCCACTTT
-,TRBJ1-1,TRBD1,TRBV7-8,CASSLRDRGNTEAFF,TGTGCCAGCAGCCTACGGGACAGGGGGAACACTGAAGCTTTCTTT
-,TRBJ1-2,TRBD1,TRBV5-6,CASSFQGANYGYTF,TGTGCCAGCAGCTTTCAGGGGGCTAACTATGGCTACACCTTC
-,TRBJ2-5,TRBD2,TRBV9,CASSVGLADTGETQYF,TGTGCCAGCAGCGTAGGACTAGCGGACACCGGGGAGACCCAGTACTTC
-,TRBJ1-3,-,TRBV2,CASSGGLQGNTIYF,TGTGCCAGCTCGGGGGGTCTACAGGGAAACACCATATATTTT
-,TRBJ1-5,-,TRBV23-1,CASSQSAGDGSNQPQHF,TGCGCCAGCAGTCAATCGGCGGGGGACGGGAGCAATCAGCCCCAGCATTTT
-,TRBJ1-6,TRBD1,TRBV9,CASSLQGSGRNSPLHF,TGTGCCAGCAGCTTACAGGGGTCCGGGAGGAATTCACCCCTCCACTTT
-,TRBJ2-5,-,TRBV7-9,CASSTWDSLRETQYF,TGTGCCAGCAGCACGTGGGACTCCTTGAGAGAGACCCAGTACTTC
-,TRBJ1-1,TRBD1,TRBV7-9,CASSQTGAVEAFF,TGTGCCAGCAGCCAGACAGGGGCCGTTGAAGCTTTCTTT
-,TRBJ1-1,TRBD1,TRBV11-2,CASTVTGGRVNTEAFF,TGTGCCAGCACCGTGACAGGGGGCCGGGTGAACACTGAAGCTTTCTTT
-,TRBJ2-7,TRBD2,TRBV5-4,CASSLEGGGVGEQYF,TGTGCCAGCAGCTTGGAGGGCGGGGGAGTGGGTGAGCAGTACTTC
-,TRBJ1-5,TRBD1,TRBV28,CASSYPRGHQPQHF,TGTGCCAGCAGCTACCCCAGGGGGCATCAGCCCCAGCATTTT
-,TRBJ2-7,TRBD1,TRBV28,CASSSDRYEQYF,TGTGCCAGCAGTTCGGACAGGTACGAGCAGTACTTC
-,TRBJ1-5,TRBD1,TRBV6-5,CASRRGTGDYQPQHF,TGTGCCAGCAGGAGGGGGACAGGGGACTATCAGCCCCAGCATTTT
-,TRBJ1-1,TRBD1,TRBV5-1,CASSESGQERWNTEAFF,TGCGCCAGCAGCGAGTCCGGACAGGAAAGATGGAACACTGAAGCTTTCTTT
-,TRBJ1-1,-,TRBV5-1,CASRDEVDTEAFF,TGCGCCAGCCGTGACGAAGTCGACACTGAAGCTTTCTTT
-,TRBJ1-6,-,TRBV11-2,CASSFTTTEVSPLHF,TGTGCCAGCAGCTTTACAACTACGGAGGTTTCACCCCTCCACTTT
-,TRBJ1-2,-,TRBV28,CASSSSPGANYGYTF,TGTGCCAGCAGTTCCTCCCCGGGGGCCAACTATGGCTACACCTTC
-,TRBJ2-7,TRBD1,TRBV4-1,CASSHPGQGIYEQYF,TGCGCCAGCAGCCACCCGGGACAGGGGATTTACGAGCAGTACTTC
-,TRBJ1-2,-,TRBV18,CASSPGQLSNYGYTF,TGTGCCAGCTCACCGGGGCAGCTTTCTAACTATGGCTACACCTTC
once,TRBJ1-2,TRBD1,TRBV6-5,CASSRTGTYGYTF,TGTGCCAGCAGCCGGACAGGGACCTATGGCTACACCTTC
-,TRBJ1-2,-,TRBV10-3,CAISESAGNYGYTF,TGTGCCATCAGTGAGTCAGCCGGAAACTATGGCTACACCTTC
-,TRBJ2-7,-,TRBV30,CAWGRIVTDEQYF,TGTGCCTGGGGTCGAATTGTGACCGACGAGCAGTACTTC
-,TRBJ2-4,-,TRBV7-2,CASSSYSLLAKNIQYF,TGTGCCAGCAGCTCCTACAGTCTTCTAGCCAAAAACATTCAGTACTTC
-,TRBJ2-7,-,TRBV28,CASSLEGYEQYF,TGTGCCAGCAGTTTAGAGGGGTACGAGCAGTACTTC
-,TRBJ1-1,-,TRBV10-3,CAISSTGSGTEAFF,TGTGCCATCAGTTCGACAGGAAGCGGCACTGAAGCTTTCTTT
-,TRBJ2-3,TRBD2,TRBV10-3,CAISDFPRTSGGAPQYF,TGTGCCATCAGTGACTTTCCCCGGACTAGCGGGGGGGCCCCCCAGTATTTT
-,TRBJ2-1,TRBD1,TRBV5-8,CASSSTGRSYNEQFF,TGTGCCAGCAGTTCGACAGGGCGAAGTTACAATGAGCAGTTCTTC
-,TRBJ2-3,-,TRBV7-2,CASSFDGGRPTDTQYF,TGTGCCAGCAGCTTTGACGGGGGGCGCCCCACAGATACGCAGTATTTT
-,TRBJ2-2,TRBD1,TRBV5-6,CASSGVQGAAGELFF,TGTGCCAGCAGCGGGGTACAGGGGGCGGCAGGGGAGCTGTTTTTT
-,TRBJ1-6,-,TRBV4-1,CASSQPQGLEPLHF,TGCGCCAGCAGCCAACCCCAGGGCCTAGAGCCCCTCCACTTT
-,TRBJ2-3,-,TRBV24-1,CATSDPAGGAHTDTQYF,TGTGCCACCAGTGACCCCGCAGGGGGGGCACACACAGATACGCAGTATTTT
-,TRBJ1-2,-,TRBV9,CASSVAGRAGYTF,TGTGCCAGCAGCGTAGCCGGAAGGGCTGGCTACACCTTC
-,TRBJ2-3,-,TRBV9,CASSVGDTQYF,TGTGCCAGCAGCGTAGGGGATACGCAGTATTTT
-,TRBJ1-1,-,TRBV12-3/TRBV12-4,CASSQGLNTEAFF,TGTGCCAGCAGTCAGGGGTTGAACACTGAAGCTTTCTTT
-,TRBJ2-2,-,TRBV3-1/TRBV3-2,CASTQTGGTDTGELFF,TGTGCCAGCACCCAAACTGGAGGGACAGACACCGGGGAGCTGTTTTTT
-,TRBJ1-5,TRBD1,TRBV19,CASEKGQGVGQPQHF,TGTGCCAGTGAAAAGGGGCAGGGGGTAGGTCAGCCCCAGCATTTT
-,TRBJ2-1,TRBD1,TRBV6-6,CASTKRGQASYNEQFF,TGTGCCAGCACCAAAAGGGGACAGGCGTCCTACAATGAGCAGTTCTTC
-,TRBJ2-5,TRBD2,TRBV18,CASSPLGVASGGFETQYF,TGTGCCAGCTCACCACTCGGAGTGGCTAGCGGGGGGTTTGAGACCCAGTACTTC
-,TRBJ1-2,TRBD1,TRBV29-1,CSVSGQGTNYGYTF,TGCAGCGTTTCTGGACAGGGGACCAACTATGGCTACACCTTC
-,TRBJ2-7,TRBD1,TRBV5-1,CASSRQGEAYEQYF,TGCGCCAGCAGCCGACAGGGGGAGGCCTACGAGCAGTACTTC
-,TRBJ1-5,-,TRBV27,CASSPRMNQPQHF,TGTGCCAGCAGCCCCAGGATGAATCAGCCCCAGCATTTT
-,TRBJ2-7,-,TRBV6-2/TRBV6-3,CASSYGLLAYEQYF,TGTGCCAGCAGTTACGGACTTCTCGCCTACGAGCAGTACTTC
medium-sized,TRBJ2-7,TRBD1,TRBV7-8,CASRPGTGYNEQYF,TGTGCCAGCAGACCCGGGACAGGGTACAACGAGCAGTACTTC
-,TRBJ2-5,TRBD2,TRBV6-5,CASSYGLAGIQETQYF,TGTGCCAGCAGTTACGGCCTAGCGGGGATTCAAGAGACCCAGTACTTC
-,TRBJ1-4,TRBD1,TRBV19,CASKDRDREKLFF,TGTGCCAGTAAGGACAGGGACAGGGAAAAACTGTTTTTT
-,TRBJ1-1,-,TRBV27,CASSLSRFKYSSNTEAFF,TGTGCCAGCAGTTTATCGAGGTTTAAATATTCTTCGAACACTGAAGCTTTCTTT
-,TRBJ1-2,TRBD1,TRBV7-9,CASSLVNRDREYGYTF,TGTGCCAGCAGCTTGGTGAACCGGGACAGGGAGTATGGCTACACCTTC
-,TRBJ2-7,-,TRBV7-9,CASSPIHEQYF,TGTGCCAGCAGTCCAATCCACGAGCAGTACTTC
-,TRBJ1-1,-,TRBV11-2,CASSRDGLDAFF,TGTGCCAGCAGCCGGGACGGGCTCGATGCTTTCTTT
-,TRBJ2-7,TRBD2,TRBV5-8,CASSPRGRVGLAEIYEQYF,TGTGCCAGCAGCCCACGCGGCAGGGTAGGGCTAGCGGAGATCTACGAGCAGTACTTC
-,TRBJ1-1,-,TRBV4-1,CASSQAPNTEAFF,TGCGCCAGCAGCCAAGCCCCGAACACTGAAGCTTTCTTT
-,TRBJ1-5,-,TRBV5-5,CASSLRVGSNQPQHF,TGTGCCAGCAGCTTGCGGGTCGGGAGCAATCAGCCCCAGCATTTT
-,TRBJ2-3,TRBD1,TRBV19,CASSIYRGSADTQYF,TGTGCCAGTAGTATCTACAGGGGTTCCGCAGATACGCAGTATTTT